The clone carrying this TCR beta chain was seen more than once but under ten times. Its antigen is currently unknown. This record comes from a study of OX40 agonist ivuxolimab in advanced cancers. The CDR3 contains 14 residues. CDR1 MNHNY and CDR2 SVGAGI come from the germline V gene (reference sequence). Trimming stripped 8 bases from V and 0 bases from J, with 8 bases between. Broader study findings: Fewer expanded clones were found on average in CD4+ than in CD8+ T cells.

TCRdb's table, derived via immunoSEQ multiplex PCR, lists solely in-frame clones and lacks some. The table lists around 30,000 clones, around nine tenths of them singletons. This sample comprised CD4+ or CD8+ T cells sorted from blood, obtained in a trial of the OX40 agonist ivuxolimab. The receptor was isolated from an adult with an advanced solid tumor such as melanoma, head and neck, liver or kidney cancer. The chain links TRBV6-6 to TRBJ2-6, with D unclear. DNA of the CDR3: TGTGCCAGCCGGGTGAGCTCTGGGGCCAACGTCCTGACTTTC. It is translated as CASRVSSGANVLTF.